This T cell receptor (beta chain) was recovered during a study of blood T cell repertoires in COVID-19. The wider study: Sites in the United States, Italy and Spain provided acute and convalescent COVID-19 samples. T cells, B-cell-depleted T cells, or PBMCs supplied cDNA or gDNA.

In the authors' workflow: The authors estimated nucleated cell counts from reference gene primer amplification. Some clones are missing from TCRdb's copy, which holds only in-frame ones; the method was immunoSEQ multiplex PCR. The V and J calls and the clone size are those of that table, but D and trimming were determined from the DNA. The sample records approximately 130,000 clones, approximately 89% being singletons. J was trimmed by 2 bases and V by 0 bases; bases with no gene match: 7. The CDR3 is 16 residues long. The germline CDR1 and CDR2 sequences are SGDLS and YYNGEE. Sequencing was done on a sample of peripheral blood. This receptor was identified in a human donor in a cohort sampled during active COVID-19. This rearrangement joins TRBV9 to TRBJ2-5; TRBD1 agrees at 7 bases. The CDR3 spells CASSVAVGGPQETQYF. The CDR3 nucleotides are TGTGCCAGCAGCGTAGCTGTAGGGGGCCCTCAAGAGACCCAGTACTTC.